The TCR beta chain under discussion was sequenced for a study of identifying expanded T cells in peripheral blood. Overall study findings and caveats: Clone count variance between roughly 2-week samples rose with total template count. About 1.2 clones differed between technical replicates, versus roughly 17 and 20 over time.

This clone appeared once. Its antigen is currently unknown. Produced via immunoSEQ multiplex PCR; TCRdb's table is partial and in-frame only. The top ten hold approximately 6% of the sample, which has some 97,000 clones, approximately 88% seen once. No infections or other immune events were documented during collection. This CDR3 comprises 16 residues. After removal of 5 bases from V and 3 bases from J, the junction contained 8 bases not matched to a gene. Looked up from germline, CDR1 is SGHVS and CDR2 is FQNEAQ. V is TRBV7-8 and J is TRBJ2-2, with 8 nucleotides matching TRBD2. The sequencing sample was made of blood. The sequence was collected from a person between 18 and 70 years old in good health. This CDR3 reads CASSPTGTSYTGELFF. The CDR3 coding sequence is TGTGCCAGCAGCCCAACCGGGACTAGTTACACCGGGGAGCTGTTTTTT.